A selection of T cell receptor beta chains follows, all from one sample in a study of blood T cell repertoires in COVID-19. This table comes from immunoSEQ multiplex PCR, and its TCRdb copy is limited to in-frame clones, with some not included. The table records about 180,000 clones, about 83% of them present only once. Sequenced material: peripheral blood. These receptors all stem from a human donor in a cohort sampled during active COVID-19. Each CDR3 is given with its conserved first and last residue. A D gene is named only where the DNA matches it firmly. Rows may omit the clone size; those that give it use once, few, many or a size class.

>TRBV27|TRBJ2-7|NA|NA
CASSLLGQPTYEQYF
TGTGCCAGCAGTTTACTCGGACAGCCCACCTACGAGCAGTACTTC
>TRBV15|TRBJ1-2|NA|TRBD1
CATSLGGQGAVGGYTF
TGTGCCACCAGCTTAGGGGGACAGGGGGCTGTTGGTGGCTACACCTTC
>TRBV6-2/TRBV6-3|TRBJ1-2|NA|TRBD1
CASSSPQGAADYGYTF
TGTGCCAGCAGTTCCCCCCAGGGGGCGGCCGACTATGGCTACACCTTC
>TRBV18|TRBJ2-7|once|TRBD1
CASSQNFQGTGGYEQYF
TGTGCCAGCTCACAGAACTTTCAGGGGACAGGAGGCTACGAGCAGTACTTC
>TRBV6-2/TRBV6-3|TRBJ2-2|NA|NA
CASSYSTGPAGELFF
TGTGCCAGCAGTTACTCTACAGGGCCGGCCGGGGAGCTGTTTTTT
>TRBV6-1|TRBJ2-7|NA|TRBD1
CASSELQGLDEQYF
TGTGCCAGCAGTGAATTACAGGGGTTAGACGAGCAGTACTTC
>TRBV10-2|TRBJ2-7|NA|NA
CASSESGASYEQYF
TGCGCCAGCAGTGAGTCTGGGGCCTCCTACGAGCAGTACTTC
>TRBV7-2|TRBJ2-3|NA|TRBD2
CASSLARPGLAGERTDTQYF
TGTGCCAGCAGCTTAGCGAGGCCGGGACTAGCGGGAGAGAGAACAGATACGCAGTATTTT
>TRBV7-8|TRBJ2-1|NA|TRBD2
CASSSRGGSYNEQFF
TGTGCCAGCAGCTCCCGGGGGGGCTCCTACAATGAGCAGTTCTTC
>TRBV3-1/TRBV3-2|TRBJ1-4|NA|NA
CASSQDRGMGLFF
TGTGCCAGCAGCCAAGACCGGGGAATGGGACTGTTTTTT
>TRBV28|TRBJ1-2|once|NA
CASSPGTNYGYTF
TGTGCCAGCAGCCCCGGGACAAATTATGGCTACACCTTC
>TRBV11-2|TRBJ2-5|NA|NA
CASSPQGGGETQYF
TGTGCCAGCAGCCCTCAGGGGGGTGGAGAGACCCAGTACTTC
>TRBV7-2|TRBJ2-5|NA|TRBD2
CASSLGLAGGGETQYF
TGTGCCAGCAGCTTGGGACTAGCGGGGGGCGGTGAGACCCAGTACTTC
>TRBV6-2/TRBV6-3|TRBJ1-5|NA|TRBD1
CASSYLGGLNQPQHF
TGTGCCAGCAGTTACTTAGGGGGCTTGAATCAGCCCCAGCATTTT
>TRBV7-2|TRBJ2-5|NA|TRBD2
CASSLNGRGGQETQYF
TGTGCCAGCAGCCTTAATGGGCGGGGGGGCCAAGAGACCCAGTACTTC
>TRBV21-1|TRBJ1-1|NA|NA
CASSKGRGMNTEAFF
TGTGCCAGCAGCAAGGGGAGAGGGATGAACACTGAAGCTTTCTTT
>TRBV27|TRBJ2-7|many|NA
CASSLSMGGYEQYF
TGTGCCAGCAGTTTATCGATGGGGGGCTACGAGCAGTACTTC
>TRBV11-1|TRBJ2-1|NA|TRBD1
CASNLRGPDNEQFF
TGTGCCAGTAACCTGAGGGGGCCGGACAATGAGCAGTTCTTC
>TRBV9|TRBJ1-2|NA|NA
CASSPRDSLGYTF
TGTGCCAGCAGCCCCCGGGACTCTCTCGGCTACACCTTC
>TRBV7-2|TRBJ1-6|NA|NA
CASSLGNTKNSPLHF
TGTGCCAGCAGCTTAGGGAACACTAAAAATTCACCCCTCCACTTT
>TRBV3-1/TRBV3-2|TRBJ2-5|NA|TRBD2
CASSHGTSGGIKTQYF
TGTGCCAGCAGCCACGGGACTAGCGGGGGGATTAAGACCCAGTACTTC
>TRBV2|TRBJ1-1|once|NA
CASQIRGNTEAFF
TGTGCCAGCCAAATACGGGGGAACACTGAAGCTTTCTTT
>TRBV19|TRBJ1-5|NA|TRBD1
CASSIRDRDQPQHF
TGTGCCAGTAGTATTAGGGACAGGGATCAGCCCCAGCATTTT
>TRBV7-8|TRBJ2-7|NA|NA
CASSLNYEQYF
TGTGCCAGCAGCCTCAACTACGAGCAGTACTTC
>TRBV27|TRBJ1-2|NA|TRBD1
CASSPRTGGLSYGYTF
TGTGCCAGCAGTCCCCGGACAGGGGGCCTGAGCTATGGCTACACCTTC
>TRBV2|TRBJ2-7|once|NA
CASSELGAHYEQYF
TGTGCCAGCAGTGAGTTGGGGGCCCACTACGAGCAGTACTTC
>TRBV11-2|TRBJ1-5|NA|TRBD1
CASSLKTGSAPNQPQHF
TGTGCCAGCAGCTTGAAGACAGGGAGTGCGCCCAATCAGCCCCAGCATTTT
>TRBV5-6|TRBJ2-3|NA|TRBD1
CASSAAGTGSRTDTQYF
TGTGCCAGCAGCGCGGCCGGGACAGGGTCCCGCACAGATACGCAGTATTTT
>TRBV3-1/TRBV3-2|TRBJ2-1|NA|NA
CASSAGPLEQFF
TGTGCCAGCAGCGCAGGGCCGCTTGAGCAGTTCTTC
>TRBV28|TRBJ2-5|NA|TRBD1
CASGQGEETQYF
TGTGCCAGCGGACAGGGGGAAGAGACCCAGTACTTC
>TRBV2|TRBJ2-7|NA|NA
CASSGRGVSVGEQYF
TGTGCCAGCAGTGGAAGGGGCGTGAGTGTAGGCGAGCAGTACTTC
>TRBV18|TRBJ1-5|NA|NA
CASSPGGGQSHQPQHF
TGTGCCAGCTCACCAGGGGGGGGGCAGTCCCATCAGCCCCAGCATTTT